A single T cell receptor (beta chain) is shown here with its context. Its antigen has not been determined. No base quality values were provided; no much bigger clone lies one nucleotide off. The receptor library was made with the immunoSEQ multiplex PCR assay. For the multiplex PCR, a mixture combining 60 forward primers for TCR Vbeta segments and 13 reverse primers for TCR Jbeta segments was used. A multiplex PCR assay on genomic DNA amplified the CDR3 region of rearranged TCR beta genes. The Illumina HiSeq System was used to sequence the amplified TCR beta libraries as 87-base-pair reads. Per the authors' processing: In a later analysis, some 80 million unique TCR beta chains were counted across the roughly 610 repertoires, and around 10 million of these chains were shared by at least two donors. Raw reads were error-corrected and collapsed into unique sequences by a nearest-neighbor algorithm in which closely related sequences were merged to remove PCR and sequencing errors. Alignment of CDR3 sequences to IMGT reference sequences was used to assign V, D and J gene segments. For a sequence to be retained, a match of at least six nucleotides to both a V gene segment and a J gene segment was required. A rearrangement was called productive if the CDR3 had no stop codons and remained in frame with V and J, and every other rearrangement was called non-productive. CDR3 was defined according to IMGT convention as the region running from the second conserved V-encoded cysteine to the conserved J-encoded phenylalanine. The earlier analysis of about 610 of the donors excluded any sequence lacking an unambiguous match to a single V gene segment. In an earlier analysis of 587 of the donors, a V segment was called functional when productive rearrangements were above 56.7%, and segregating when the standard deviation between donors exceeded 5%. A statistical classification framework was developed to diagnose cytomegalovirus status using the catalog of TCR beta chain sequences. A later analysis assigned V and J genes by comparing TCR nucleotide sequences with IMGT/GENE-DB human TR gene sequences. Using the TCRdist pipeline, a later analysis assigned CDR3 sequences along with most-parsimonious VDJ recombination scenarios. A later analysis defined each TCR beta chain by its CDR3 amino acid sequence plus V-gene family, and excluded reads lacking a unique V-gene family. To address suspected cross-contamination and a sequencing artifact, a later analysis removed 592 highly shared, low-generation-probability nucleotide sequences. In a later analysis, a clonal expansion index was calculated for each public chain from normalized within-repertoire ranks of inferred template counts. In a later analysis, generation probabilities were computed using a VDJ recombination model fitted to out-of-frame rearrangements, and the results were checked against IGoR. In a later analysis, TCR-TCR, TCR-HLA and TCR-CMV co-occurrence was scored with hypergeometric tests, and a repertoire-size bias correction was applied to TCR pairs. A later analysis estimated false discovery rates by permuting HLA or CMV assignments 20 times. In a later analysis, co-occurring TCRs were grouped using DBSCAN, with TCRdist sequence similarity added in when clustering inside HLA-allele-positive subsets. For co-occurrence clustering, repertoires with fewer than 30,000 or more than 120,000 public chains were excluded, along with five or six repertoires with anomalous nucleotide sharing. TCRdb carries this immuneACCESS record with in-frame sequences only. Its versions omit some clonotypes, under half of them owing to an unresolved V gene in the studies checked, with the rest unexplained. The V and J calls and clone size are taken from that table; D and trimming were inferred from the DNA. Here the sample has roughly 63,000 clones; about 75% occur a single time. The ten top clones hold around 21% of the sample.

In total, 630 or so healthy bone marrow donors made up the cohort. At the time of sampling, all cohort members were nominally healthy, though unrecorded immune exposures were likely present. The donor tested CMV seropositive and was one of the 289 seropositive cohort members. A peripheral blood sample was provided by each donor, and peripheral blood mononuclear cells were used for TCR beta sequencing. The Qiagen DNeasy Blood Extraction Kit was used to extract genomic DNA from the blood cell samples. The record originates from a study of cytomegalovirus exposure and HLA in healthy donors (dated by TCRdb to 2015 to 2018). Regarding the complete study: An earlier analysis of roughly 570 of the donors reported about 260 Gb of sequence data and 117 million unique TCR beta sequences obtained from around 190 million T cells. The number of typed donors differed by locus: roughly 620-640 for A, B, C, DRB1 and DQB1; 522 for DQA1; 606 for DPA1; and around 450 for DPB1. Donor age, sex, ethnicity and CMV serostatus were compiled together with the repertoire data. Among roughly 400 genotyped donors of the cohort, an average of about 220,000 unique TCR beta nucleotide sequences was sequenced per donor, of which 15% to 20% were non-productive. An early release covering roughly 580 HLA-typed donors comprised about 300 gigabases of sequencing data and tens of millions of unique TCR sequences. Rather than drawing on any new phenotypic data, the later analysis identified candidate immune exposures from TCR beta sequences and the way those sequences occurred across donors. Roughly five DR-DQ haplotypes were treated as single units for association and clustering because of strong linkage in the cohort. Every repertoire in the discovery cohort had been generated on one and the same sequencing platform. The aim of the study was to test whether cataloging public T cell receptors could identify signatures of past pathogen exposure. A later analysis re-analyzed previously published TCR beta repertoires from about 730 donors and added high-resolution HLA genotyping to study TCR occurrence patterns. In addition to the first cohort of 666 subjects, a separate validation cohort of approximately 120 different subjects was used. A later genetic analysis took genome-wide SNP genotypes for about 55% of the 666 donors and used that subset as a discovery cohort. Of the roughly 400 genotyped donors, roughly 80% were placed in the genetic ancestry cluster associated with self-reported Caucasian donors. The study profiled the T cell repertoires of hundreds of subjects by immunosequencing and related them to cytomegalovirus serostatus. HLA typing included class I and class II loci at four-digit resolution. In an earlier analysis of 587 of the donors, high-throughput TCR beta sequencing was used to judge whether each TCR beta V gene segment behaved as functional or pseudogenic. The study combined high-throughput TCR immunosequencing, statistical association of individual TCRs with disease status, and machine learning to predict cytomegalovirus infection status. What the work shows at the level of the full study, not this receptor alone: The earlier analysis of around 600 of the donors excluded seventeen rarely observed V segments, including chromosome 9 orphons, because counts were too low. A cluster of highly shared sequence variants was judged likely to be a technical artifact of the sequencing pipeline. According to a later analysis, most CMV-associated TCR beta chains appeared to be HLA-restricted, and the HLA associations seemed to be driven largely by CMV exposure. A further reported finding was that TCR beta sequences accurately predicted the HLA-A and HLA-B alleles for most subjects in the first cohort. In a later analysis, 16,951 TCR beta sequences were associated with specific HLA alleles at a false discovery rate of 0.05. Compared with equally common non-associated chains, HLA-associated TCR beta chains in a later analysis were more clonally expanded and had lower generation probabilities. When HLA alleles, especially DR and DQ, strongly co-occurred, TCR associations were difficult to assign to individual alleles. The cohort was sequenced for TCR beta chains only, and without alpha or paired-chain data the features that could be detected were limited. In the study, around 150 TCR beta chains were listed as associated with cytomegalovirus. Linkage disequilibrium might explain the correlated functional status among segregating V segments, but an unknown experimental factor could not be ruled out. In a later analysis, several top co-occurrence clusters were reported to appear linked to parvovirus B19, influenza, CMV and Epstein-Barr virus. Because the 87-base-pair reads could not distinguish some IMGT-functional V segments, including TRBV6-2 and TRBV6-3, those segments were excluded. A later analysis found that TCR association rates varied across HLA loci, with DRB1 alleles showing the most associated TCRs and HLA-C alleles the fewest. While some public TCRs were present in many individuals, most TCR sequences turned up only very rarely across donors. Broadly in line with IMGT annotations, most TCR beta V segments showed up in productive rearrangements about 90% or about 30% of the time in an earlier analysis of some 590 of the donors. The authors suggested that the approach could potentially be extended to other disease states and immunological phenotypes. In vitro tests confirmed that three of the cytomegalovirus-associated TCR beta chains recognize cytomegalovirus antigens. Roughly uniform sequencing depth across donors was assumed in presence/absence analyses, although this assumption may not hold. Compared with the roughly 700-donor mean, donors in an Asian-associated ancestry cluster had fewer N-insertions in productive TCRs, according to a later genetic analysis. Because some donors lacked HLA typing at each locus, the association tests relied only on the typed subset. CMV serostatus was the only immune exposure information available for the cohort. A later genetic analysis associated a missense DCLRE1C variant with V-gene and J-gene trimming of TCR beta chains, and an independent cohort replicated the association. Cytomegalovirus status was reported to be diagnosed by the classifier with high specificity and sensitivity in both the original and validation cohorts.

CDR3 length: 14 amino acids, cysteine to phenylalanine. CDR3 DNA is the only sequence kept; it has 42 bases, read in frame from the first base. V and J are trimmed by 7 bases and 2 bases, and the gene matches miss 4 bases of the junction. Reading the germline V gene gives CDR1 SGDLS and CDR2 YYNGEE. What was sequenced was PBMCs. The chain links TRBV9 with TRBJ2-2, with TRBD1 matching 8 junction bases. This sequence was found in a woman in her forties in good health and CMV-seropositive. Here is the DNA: TGTGCCAGCGGGACAGGAGATAACACCGGGGAGCTGTTTTTT. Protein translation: CASGTGDNTGELFF. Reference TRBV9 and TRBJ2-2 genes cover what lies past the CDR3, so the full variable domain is DSGVTQTPKHLITATGQRVTLRCSPRSGDLSVYWYQQSLDQGLQFLIQYYNGEERAKGNILERFSAQQFPDLHSELNLSSLELGDSALYFCASGTGDNTGELFFGEGSRLTVL.